This passage covers 31 T cell receptor beta chains from one sample sequenced in a study of shared clonotypes between healthy human individuals. Method: immunoSEQ multiplex PCR; TCRdb's copy keeps in-frame clones and lacks some. Counted here are roughly 2.1 million clones, about 93% occurring once; the ten biggest clones make up 1.5% to 2%. Naive CD8 isolation took CD45RO-negative cells positively selected for CCR7 and excluded terminally differentiated effector memory CD45RA+ cells. Sequencing input: naive CD8+ T cells from PBMCs. The receptors were sampled from a man younger than 35 in good health. Some clones in this sample may be carry-over from other donors' samples.

This clone has just one count. J is TRBJ2-2 and V is TRBV11-3, with 9 bases identical to TRBD1. The V gene end was trimmed by 5 bases and the J gene end by 5 bases; junction bases not matched to a gene: 6. CDR3 length: 15 amino acids. The germline CDR1 and CDR2 sequences are SGHNT and YENEEA. The CDR3 nucleotides are TGTGCCAGCAGCGAGCGGACAGGGGCGACCGGGGAGCTGTTTTTT. Translating gives CASSERTGATGELFF.

In this sample, this clone turned up a few times. Other DNA sequences within the sample encode an identical CDR3. V usage is TRBV28 and J usage is TRBJ1-5; D is undetermined. CDR1 and CDR2 (germline): MDHEN, SYDVKM. Trimming shortened V by 4 bases and J by 8 bases, and 6 bases separated the two germline ends. This CDR3 has 11 residues. CDR3 amino acids: CASSYREPQHF. The CDR3 DNA sequence: TGTGCCAGCAGTTATCGGGAGCCCCAGCATTTT.

The rearrangement joins TRBV28 to TRBJ1-1; the D is unclear. The V gene lost 2 bases and the J gene lost 3 bases, with 7 bases spanning the gap. The CDR3 loop spans 13 amino acids. CDR1 and CDR2 (germline): MDHEN, SYDVKM. DNA for the CDR3: TGTGCCAGCAGTTTACCGACGGACACTGAAGCTTTCTTT. Its protein is CASSLPTDTEAFF.

The CDR3 sequence: CASSYRGANYGYTF. DNA of the CDR3: TGTGCCAGCAGCTACAGGGGAGCTAACTATGGCTACACCTTC. The chain joins TRBV6-5 to TRBJ1-2; TRBD1 matches 7 bases. From germline, CDR1 is MNHEY and CDR2 SVGAGI. J lost 0 bases, V lost 6 bases, and 4 bases had no gene match. The CDR3 sequence is 14 residues long.

V and J are TRBV29-1 and TRBJ2-3; 7 positions match TRBD1. CDR1 is SQVTM, CDR2 ANQGSEA, per germline. V dropped 6 bases and J dropped 2; count of bases not matched to a gene: 5. The CDR3 contains 13 residues. CDR3 sequence (DNA): TGCAGCGTCTGGACAGGATCCACAGATACGCAGTATTTT. Its translation: CSVWTGSTDTQYF.

The chain recombines TRBV7-9 with TRBJ2-7; D perhaps matches TRBD2 (6 bases). Germline-derived CDR1 and CDR2 are SEHNR and FQNEAQ (reference sequence). The CDR3 is 15 amino acids. V gave up 1 base and J gave up 2 bases, with 12 bases separating them. The CDR3 protein is CASSLDETRPYEQYF. DNA for the CDR3: TGTGCCAGCAGCTTAGATGAGACTAGGCCCTACGAGCAGTACTTC.

The chain combines TRBV5-5 with TRBJ2-1; the D is unclear. This CDR3 is built from 11 residues. Between the trimmed V and J ends, which lost 5 bases and 9 bases, there was a span of 9 bases. Germline V gene sequence: CDR1 SGHKS, CDR2 YYEKEE (reference sequence). The CDR3 region has the DNA TGTGCCAGCAGGGCTCAAGGTGAGCAGTTCTTC. Protein product: CASRAQGEQFF.

This chain uses TRBV27 with TRBJ2-7; D uncertain. This CDR3 is 14 amino acids long. Germline V CDR1 and CDR2: MNHEY, SMNVEV (reference sequence). V shed 8 bases and J shed 2 bases, with 16 bases lying between them. The CDR3 protein is CASAAKSQTYEQYF. The CDR3 nucleotides are TGTGCCAGCGCGGCAAAAAGCCAAACCTACGAGCAGTACTTC.

The CDR3 is CATSRGTLVDYTF. CDR3 in DNA: TGTGCCACCAGCAGAGGGACCCTGGTCGACTACACCTTC. This chain joins TRBV15 and TRBJ1-2; D unclear. Germline assignment: CDR1 LNHNV and CDR2 YYDKDF (reference sequence). This CDR3 contains 13 residues. The germline V and J ends were trimmed by 1 base and 10 bases, with 13 bases remaining between them. Full variable domain (rest looked up from reference TRBV15 and TRBJ1-2): DAMVIQNPRYQVTQFGKPVTLSCSQTLNHNVMYWYQQKSSQAPKLLFHYYDKDFNNEADTPDNFQSRRPNTSFCFLDIRSPGLGDTAMYLCATSRGTLVDYTFGSGTRLTVV.

Concerning this clone: This likely comes from a read error, as the CDR3 has no conserved phenylalanine or tryptophan at its end. The DNA is left out, because the CDR3 cannot be placed on it with certainty; the CDR3 is given as TCRdb lists it. The chain couples TRBV25-1 to TRBJ1-2; the table calls TRBD1, which could not be checked here. Looked up from germline, CDR1 is MGHDK and CDR2 is SYGVNS. With termini counted, the CDR3 has 11 amino acids. The CDR3 here is CASSEIVQGAT.

The chain uses TRBV13 and TRBJ2-1, with D possibly TRBD2 on 6 matching bases. The CDR3 sequence is 15 residues long. V was shortened by 4 bases and J by 2 bases, with 12 bases between the two germline ends. Germline V gene data show CDR1 as PRHDT and CDR2 as FYEKMQ (reference sequence). The CDR3 DNA reads TGTGCCAGCAGCTCTCTCGGGAGTCCCTACAATGAGCAGTTCTTC. Its translation: CASSSLGSPYNEQFF.

As for this clone: At one end the junction does not follow the germline gene, possibly because of a read error. This sequence joins TRBV28 and TRBJ2-2; D gene ambiguous. This CDR3 is built from 14 residues. Germline assignment: CDR1 MDHEN and CDR2 SYDVKM. The DNA of the CDR3 is TGTGCCAGCAGACCCTCAGGCGTTACCGCGGAGCTGTTTTTT. As protein: CASRPSGVTAELFF.

This clone was counted a single time. V gene TRBV28 combines with J gene TRBJ1-2; 7 nucleotides line up with TRBD1. From germline, CDR1 is MDHEN and CDR2 SYDVKM. With V trimmed by 6 bases and J by 0 bases, 16 bases remained unmatched. The CDR3 is made up of 18 amino acids. The CDR3 sequence is CASSLPDRTRLANYGYTF. In DNA form, the CDR3 reads TGTGCCAGCAGCCTCCCGGACAGGACCCGACTAGCTAACTATGGCTACACCTTC.

V and J are TRBV16 and TRBJ1-2; tentative D call: TRBD1 (5 bases). The CDR3 totals 14 residues. The ends were cut back, 0 bases at V and 8 bases at J, with 13 bases in the middle. Germline CDR1 KGHSY, CDR2 FQNENV. The CDR3 here is CASSQSGPGSGYTF. The CDR3 DNA follows: TGTGCCAGCAGCCAATCGGGGCCGGGTTCGGGCTACACCTTC.

Worth noting for this clone: The identical CDR3 is also encoded by other nucleotide sequences in the sample. The chain joins TRBV9 to TRBJ1-1; D perhaps matches TRBD1 (5 bases). The CDR3 runs 13 residues. Trimming removed 3 bases at V and 4 bases at J, with 10 bases between. In germline, CDR1 is SGDLS, CDR2 YYNGEE. The CDR3 sequence: CASSGGQGTEAFF. CDR3 DNA sequence: TGTGCCAGCAGCGGGGGCCAGGGCACTGAAGCTTTCTTT.

This chain uses TRBV7-2 with TRBJ2-1, with 8 bases identical to TRBD2. The V and J ends lost 8 bases and 1 base, in that order; junction bases with no gene match: 4. CDR3 length: 14 residues. From germline, CDR1 is SGHTA and CDR2 FQGNSA. The CDR3 loop reads CASGGGRSYNEQFF. In DNA form, the CDR3 reads TGTGCCAGCGGGGGCGGGAGGTCCTACAATGAGCAGTTCTTC.

Here the CDR3 reads CAWSVPGPEAFF. The CDR3 DNA reads TGTGCCTGGAGTGTACCTGGTCCTGAAGCTTTCTTT. The J gene is TRBJ1-1, the V gene TRBV30; D gene uncertain. Germline V gene data show CDR1 as GTSNPN and CDR2 as SVGIG (reference sequence). Trimming took off 0 bases at V and 6 bases at J, with 8 bases between the two ends. This CDR3 region has 12 residues.

V gene TRBV19 combines with J gene TRBJ1-1, with D unclear. CDR1 and CDR2 from the germline V gene are LNHDA and SQIVND (reference sequence). V was trimmed by 5 bases and J by 6 bases, leaving 19 bases between them. The length of the CDR3 is 15 residues. Written as DNA, the CDR3 is TGTGCCAGTAGTTCCGTACAAGGGCGGATTGCTGAAGCTTTCTTT. Amino acids: CASSSVQGRIAEAFF.

This chain connects TRBV7-2 to TRBJ1-5; D is possibly TRBD1 (6 bases). The CDR3 spans 16 residues. Germline CDR1 and CDR2: SGHTA and FQGNSA. Trimming cost V 7 bases and J 0 bases, with 16 bases left between them. CDR3 nucleotides: TGTGCCAGCAACCCGTGGGACAATCTTAGCAATCAGCCCCAGCATTTT. Its protein product is CASNPWDNLSNQPQHF.

The chain is built from TRBV13 and TRBJ2-7, with D maybe TRBD1 (5 bases). Germline V gene sequence: CDR1 PRHDT, CDR2 FYEKMQ (reference sequence). V lost 3 bases, J lost 4 bases, and 13 bases lay in between. The CDR3 runs 14 residues. The CDR3 coding sequence is TGTGCCAGCAGCTTCGGCAGGGCCTCGTACGAGCAGTACTTC. It translates to CASSFGRASYEQYF.

The chain links TRBV7-9 to TRBJ2-5; maybe TRBD2 (6 bases). This CDR3 is built from 14 residues. Per germline, CDR1 SEHNR and CDR2 FQNEAQ (reference sequence). V was clipped by 3 bases and J by 4 bases, with 12 bases between them. CDR3 coding DNA: TGTGCCAGCAGCTTTGTCGGGCGGGGAGAGACCCAGTACTTC. This codes for CASSFVGRGETQYF.

The DNA of the CDR3 is TGTGCCAGCAGTTTGGGGTTTGGAGAGCACATATATTTT. It codes for CASSLGFGEHIYF. The chain couples TRBV28 to TRBJ1-3; unclear D gene. This CDR3 is 13 amino acids long. The ends were cut back, 3 bases at V and 12 bases at J, with 15 bases in the middle. Germline values: CDR1 MDHEN, CDR2 SYDVKM.

The chain uses TRBV10-3 and TRBJ1-1; D gene ambiguous. Germline V lookup: CDR1 ENHRY, CDR2 SYGVKD. The CDR3 runs 15 residues. The V and J ends lost 6 bases and 1 base respectively, with 15 bases between them. CDR3 sequence: CAIRLSLGGNTEAFF. The CDR3 DNA reads TGTGCCATCAGGCTATCACTGGGAGGGAACACTGAAGCTTTCTTT.

The chain joins TRBV6-1 to TRBJ2-7; D not resolved. The CDR3 is 15 residues long. Germline CDR1 is MNHNS and CDR2 is SASEGT. Trimming took off 1 base at V and 3 bases at J, with 13 bases between the two ends. The CDR3 here is CASSEGLGRIYEQYF. The DNA of the CDR3 is TGTGCCAGCAGTGAAGGTCTCGGCAGGATCTACGAGCAGTACTTC.

The V gene is TRBV29-1, the J gene TRBJ1-1, with 8 bases lining up with TRBD1. CDR3 length: 15 amino acids. Unmatched junction bases numbered 7, after V lost 4 bases and J lost 0 bases. From germline, CDR1 is SQVTM and CDR2 ANQGSEA. CDR3 in DNA: TGCAGCGTTGGAAGGGACAGGAACATGAACACTGAAGCTTTCTTT. It encodes CSVGRDRNMNTEAFF.

With regard to this clone: Other DNA sequences in this specimen translate into the identical CDR3. The chain recombines TRBV27 with TRBJ2-1, with 10 bases aligning to TRBD1. CDR3 length: 13 amino acids. V shed 4 bases and J 7 bases; nucleotides not matched to a gene: 1. CDR1 is MNHEY and CDR2 is SMNVEV in the germline V gene (reference sequence). CDR3 residues: CASSWDRGNEQFF. The CDR3 coding sequence is TGTGCCAGCAGTTGGGACAGGGGTAATGAGCAGTTCTTC.

V and J are TRBV6-1 and TRBJ2-3; no reliable D call. This CDR3 is 17 amino acids long. The germline V gene encodes CDR1 MNHNS and CDR2 SASEGT. V was cut by 2 bases and J by 0 bases, with 15 bases left in between. CDR3 loop: CASSESVFLASTDTQYF. In DNA, the CDR3 is TGTGCCAGCAGTGAAAGTGTCTTTCTCGCTAGCACAGATACGCAGTATTTT.

This clone was observed a handful of times. CDR3 amino acids: CASSQGMAEAFF. For the CDR3, the DNA is TGCGCCAGCAGCCAGGGGATGGCTGAAGCTTTCTTT. V usage is TRBV4-1 and J usage is TRBJ1-1; D is unresolved. Trimming shortened V by 3 bases and J by 6 bases, and 8 bases separated the two germline ends. The CDR3 has 12 amino acids. Germline V gene data show CDR1 as MGHRA and CDR2 as YSYEKL.

This sequence joins TRBV7-9 and TRBJ2-3, with 8 bases identical to TRBD2. Germline trimming cut 3 bases from V and 6 bases from J; bases unmatched to any gene: 20. The CDR3 is 19 residues long. Germline V gene lookup returns CDR1 SEHNR and CDR2 FQNEAQ (reference sequence). The DNA for the CDR3 is TGTGCCAGCAGCTTTTCCGGGATACTATCTAGCGGGCCTTTGGATACGCAGTATTTT. This encodes CASSFSGILSSGPLDTQYF.

The V call is TRBV15, the J call TRBJ2-5; D is undetermined. Germline V gene data show CDR1 as LNHNV and CDR2 as YYDKDF (reference sequence). V gave up 0 bases and J gave up 5 bases, with 13 bases separating them. The CDR3 consists of 15 residues. Here the CDR3 DNA reads TGTGCCACCAGCAGAGAACCAGGCACTGGGGAGACCCAGTACTTC. Protein sequence: CATSREPGTGETQYF.

V is TRBV28 and J is TRBJ2-7, with a weak D call TRBD1 (6 bases). The CDR3 loop spans 11 amino acids. Looked up from germline, CDR1 is MDHEN and CDR2 is SYDVKM. V was shortened by 4 bases and J by 6 bases, with 7 bases between the two germline ends. The CDR3 coding sequence is TGTGCCAGCAGTTGGACAGCCGAGCAGTACTTC. Its protein is CASSWTAEQYF.